What follows is one TCR beta chain and its context. The data originate from a study of blood T cell repertoires in COVID-19. The wider study: Acute-phase and convalescent COVID-19 samples originated in the United States, Italy and Spain. From T cells, B-cell-depleted T cells, or PBMCs came the material, which was cDNA or gDNA.

Membership in each cohort depended on participant-reported clinical history. Authors' data handling: Scientists estimated how many nucleated cells there were by amplifying reference gene primers. Profiled with immunoSEQ multiplex PCR; TCRdb holds only in-frame clones, not every one. V and J calls and clone size are copied from that table; D and trimming were computed from the DNA. The sample includes under 450,000 clones, 87% seen only once; the top ten take 2.5% to 3%. The TCR originated in a woman younger than 45 who had recovered from COVID-19. The sequenced sample was PBMCs or T cells enriched from blood (not recorded which).

The CDR3 DNA sequence: TGCGCCAGCAGCCAAGATCTCCGGGACAGCGGGAGTTCCTACGAGCAGTACTTC. Translated, it gives CASSQDLRDSGSSYEQYF. This sequence joins TRBV4-1 and TRBJ2-7; TRBD2 is a possible D gene (8 bases). Trimming left V 0 bases short and J 1 base short, with 19 bases between. Germline V gene sequence: CDR1 MGHRA, CDR2 YSYEKL. The CDR3 consists of 18 residues.